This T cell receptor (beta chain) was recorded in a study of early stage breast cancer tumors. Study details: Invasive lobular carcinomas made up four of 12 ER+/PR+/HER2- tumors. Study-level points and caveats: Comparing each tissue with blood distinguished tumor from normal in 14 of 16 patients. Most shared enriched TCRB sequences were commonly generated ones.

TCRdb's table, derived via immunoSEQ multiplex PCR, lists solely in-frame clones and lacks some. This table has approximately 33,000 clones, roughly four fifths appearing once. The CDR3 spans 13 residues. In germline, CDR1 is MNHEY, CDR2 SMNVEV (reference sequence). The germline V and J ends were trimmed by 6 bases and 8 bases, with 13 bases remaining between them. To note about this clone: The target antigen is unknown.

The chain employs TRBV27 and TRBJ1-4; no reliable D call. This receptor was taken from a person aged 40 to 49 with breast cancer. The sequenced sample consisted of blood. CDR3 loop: CASRRGVDEKLFF. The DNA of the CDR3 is TGTGCCAGCAGGCGTGGGGTTGACGAAAAACTGTTTTTT.